The present entry profiles one T cell receptor beta chain with its context. What it binds is unknown. One end of the junction fails to match germline, which may point to a read error. The CDR3 consists of 12 residues. CDR1 is MNHNY and CDR2 is SVGAGI in the germline V gene (reference sequence). Obtained from alopecia areata patients were lesional scalp punch biopsies along with peripheral blood. This sample was included in a study of CD8+ T cells in alopecia areata. Whole-study findings and limits: TCR sharing across patients was less clear than in mice, possibly HLA-related. Across lesional scalp, and particularly alopecia totalis/universalis, clonality surpassed that of normal scalp.

cDNA reverse transcribed from extracted RNA served as the sequencing template. Clones were sequenced by immunoSEQ multiplex PCR, and TCRdb holds only the in-frame ones, with some missing. This table has 95,000 to 150,000 clones, around 45% appearing once. The material sequenced was NKG2D-low CD8+ T cells sorted from blood. This chain joins TRBV6-6 and TRBJ1-2, with no clear D. The receptor was derived from a human donor with alopecia areata. CDR3 sequence (DNA): TGTGCCAGCAGTGACTCAGACTATGGCTACACCTTC. Its protein product is CASSDSDYGYTF.